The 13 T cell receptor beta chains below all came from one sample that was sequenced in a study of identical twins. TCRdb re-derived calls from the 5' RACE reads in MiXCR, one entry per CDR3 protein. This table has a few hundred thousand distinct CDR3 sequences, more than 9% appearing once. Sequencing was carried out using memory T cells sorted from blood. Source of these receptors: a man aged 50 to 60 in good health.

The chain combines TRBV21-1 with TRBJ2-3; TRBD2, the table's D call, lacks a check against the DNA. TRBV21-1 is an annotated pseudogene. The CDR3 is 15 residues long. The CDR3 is CASSLGREGWNTQYF. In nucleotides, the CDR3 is TGTGCCAGCAGCTTAGGGCGGGAGGGCTGGAATACGCAGTATTTT.

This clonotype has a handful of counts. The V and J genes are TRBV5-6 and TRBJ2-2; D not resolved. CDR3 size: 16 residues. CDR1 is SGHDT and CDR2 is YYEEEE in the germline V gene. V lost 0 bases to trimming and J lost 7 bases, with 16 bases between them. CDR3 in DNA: TGTGCCAGCAGCTTGGTGAATGGGCCTGTTCGCGGGGAGCTGTTTTTT. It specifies CASSLVNGPVRGELFF.

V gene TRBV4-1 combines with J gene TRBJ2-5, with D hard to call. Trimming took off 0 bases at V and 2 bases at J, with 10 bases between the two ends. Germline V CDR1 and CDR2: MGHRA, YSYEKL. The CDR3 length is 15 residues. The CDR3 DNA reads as TGCGCCAGCAGCCAAGATACGTCTAGACAAGAGACCCAGTACTTC. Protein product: CASSQDTSRQETQYF.

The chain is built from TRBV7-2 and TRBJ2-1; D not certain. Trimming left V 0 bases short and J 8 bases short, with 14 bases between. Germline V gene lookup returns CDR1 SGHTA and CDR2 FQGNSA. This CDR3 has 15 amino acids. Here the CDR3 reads CASSLASASAYEQFF. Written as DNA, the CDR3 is TGTGCCAGCAGCTTAGCATCGGCTAGTGCCTATGAGCAGTTCTTC.

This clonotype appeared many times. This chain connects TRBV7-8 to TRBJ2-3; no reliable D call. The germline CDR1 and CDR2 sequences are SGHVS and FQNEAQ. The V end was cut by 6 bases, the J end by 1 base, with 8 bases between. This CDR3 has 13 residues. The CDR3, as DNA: TGTGCCAGCAGTTTGGCTCGCACAGATACGCAGTATTTT. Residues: CASSLARTDTQYF.

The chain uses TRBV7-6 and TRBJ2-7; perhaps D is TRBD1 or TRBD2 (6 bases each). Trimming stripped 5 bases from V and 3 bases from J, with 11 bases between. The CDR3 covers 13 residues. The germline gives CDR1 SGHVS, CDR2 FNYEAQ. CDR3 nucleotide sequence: TGTGCCAGCAGCCCGCGGGACAACTACGAGCAGTACTTC. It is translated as CASSPRDNYEQYF.

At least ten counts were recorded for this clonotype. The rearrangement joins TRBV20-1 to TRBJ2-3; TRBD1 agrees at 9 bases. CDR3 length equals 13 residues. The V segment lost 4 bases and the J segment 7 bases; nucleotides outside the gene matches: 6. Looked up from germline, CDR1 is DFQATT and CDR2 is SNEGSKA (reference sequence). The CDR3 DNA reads TGCAGTGCTATAGGGACAGGGATAAATACGCAGTATTTT. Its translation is CSAIGTGINTQYF.

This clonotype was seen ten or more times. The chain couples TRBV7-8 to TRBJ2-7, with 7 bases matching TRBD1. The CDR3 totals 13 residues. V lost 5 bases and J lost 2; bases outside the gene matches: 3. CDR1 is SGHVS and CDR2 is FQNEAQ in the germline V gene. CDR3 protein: CASSRGQTYEQYF. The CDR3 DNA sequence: TGTGCCAGCAGCAGGGGACAGACCTACGAGCAGTACTTC.

CDR3 amino acids: CSATGGGELFF. For the CDR3, the DNA is TGCAGTGCTACCGGTGGCGGGGAGCTGTTTTTT. The V call is TRBV20-1, the J call TRBJ2-2; no clear D gene. The CDR3 runs 11 residues. Trimming removed 4 bases from V and 7 bases from J, with 7 bases in between. Germline V CDR1 and CDR2: DFQATT, SNEGSKA (reference sequence).

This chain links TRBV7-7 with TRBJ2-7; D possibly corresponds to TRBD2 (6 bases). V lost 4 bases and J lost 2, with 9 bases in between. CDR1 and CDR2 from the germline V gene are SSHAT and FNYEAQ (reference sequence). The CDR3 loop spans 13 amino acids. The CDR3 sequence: CASSWGLPYEQYF. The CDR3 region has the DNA TGTGCCAGCAGCTGGGGACTTCCCTACGAGCAGTACTTC. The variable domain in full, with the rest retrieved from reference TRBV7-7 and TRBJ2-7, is GAGVSQSPRYKVTKRGQDVTLRCDPISSHATLYWYQQALGQGPEFLTYFNYEAQPDKSGLPSDRFSAERPEGSISTLTIQRTEQRDSAMYRCASSWGLPYEQYFGPGTRLTVT.

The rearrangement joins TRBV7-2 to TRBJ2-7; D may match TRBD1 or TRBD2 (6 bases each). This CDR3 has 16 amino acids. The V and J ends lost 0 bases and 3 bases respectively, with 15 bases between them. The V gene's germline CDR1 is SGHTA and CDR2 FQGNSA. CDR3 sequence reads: CASSLALTGANYEQYF. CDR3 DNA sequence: TGTGCCAGCAGCTTAGCCCTCACGGGGGCAAACTACGAGCAGTACTTC.

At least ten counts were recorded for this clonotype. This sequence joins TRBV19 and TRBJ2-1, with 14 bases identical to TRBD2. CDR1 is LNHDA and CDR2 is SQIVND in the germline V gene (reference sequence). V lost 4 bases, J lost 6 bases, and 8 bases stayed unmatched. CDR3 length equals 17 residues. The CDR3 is CASSTLGTSGGLNEQFF. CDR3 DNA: TGTGCCAGTAGTACTCTCGGGACTAGCGGGGGACTCAATGAGCAGTTCTTC.

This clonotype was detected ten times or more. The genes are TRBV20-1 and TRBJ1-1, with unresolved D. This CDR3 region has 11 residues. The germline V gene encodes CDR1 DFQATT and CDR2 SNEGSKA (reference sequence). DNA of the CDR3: TGCTATCCGGGCGGGAGCACTGAAGCTTTCTTT. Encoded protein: CYPGGSTEAFF.